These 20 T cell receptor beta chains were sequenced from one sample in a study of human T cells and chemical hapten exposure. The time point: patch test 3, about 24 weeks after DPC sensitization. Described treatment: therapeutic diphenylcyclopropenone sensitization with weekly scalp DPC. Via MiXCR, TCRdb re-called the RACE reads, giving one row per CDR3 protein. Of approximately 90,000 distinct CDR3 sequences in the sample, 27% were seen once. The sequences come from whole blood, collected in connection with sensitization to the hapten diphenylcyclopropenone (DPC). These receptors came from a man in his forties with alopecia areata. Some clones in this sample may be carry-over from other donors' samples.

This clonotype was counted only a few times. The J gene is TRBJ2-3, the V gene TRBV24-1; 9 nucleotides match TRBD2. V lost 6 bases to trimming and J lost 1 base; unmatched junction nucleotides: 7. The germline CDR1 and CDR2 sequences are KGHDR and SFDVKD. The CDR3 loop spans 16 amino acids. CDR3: CATSHSGSARTDTQYF. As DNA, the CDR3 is TGTGCCACCAGTCATAGCGGGAGTGCCCGCACAGATACGCAGTATTTT.

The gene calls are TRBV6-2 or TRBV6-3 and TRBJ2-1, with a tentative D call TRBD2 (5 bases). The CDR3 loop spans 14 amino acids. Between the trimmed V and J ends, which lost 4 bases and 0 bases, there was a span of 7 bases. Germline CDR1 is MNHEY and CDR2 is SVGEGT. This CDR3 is CASSLDFSYNEQFF. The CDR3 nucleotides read TGTGCCAGCAGTTTGGACTTCTCCTACAATGAGCAGTTCTTC.

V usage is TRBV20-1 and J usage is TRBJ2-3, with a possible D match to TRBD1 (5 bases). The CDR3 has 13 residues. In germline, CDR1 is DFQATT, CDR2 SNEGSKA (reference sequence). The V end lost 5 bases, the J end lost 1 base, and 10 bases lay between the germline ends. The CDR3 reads CSAGRGGTDTQYF. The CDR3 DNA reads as TGCAGTGCTGGAAGGGGTGGCACAGATACGCAGTATTTT.

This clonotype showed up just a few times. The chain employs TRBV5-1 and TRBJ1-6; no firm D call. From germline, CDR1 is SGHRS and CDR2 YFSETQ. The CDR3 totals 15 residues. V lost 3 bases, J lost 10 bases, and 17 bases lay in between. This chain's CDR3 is CASSYSSATESPLHF. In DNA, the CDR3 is TGCGCCAGCAGCTACTCCTCAGCGACGGAGTCACCCCTCCACTTT.

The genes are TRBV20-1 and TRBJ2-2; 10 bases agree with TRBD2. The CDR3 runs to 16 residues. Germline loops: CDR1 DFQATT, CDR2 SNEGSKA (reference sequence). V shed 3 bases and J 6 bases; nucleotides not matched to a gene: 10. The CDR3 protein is CSASRPSGRRAGELFF. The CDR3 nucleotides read TGCAGTGCTAGTAGGCCTAGCGGGAGAAGGGCCGGGGAGCTGTTTTTT.

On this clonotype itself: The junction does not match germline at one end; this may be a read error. The CDR3 DNA reads as TGTGCCAGCAGCTTAGAAGTAGGATTCAGCTCTGGGGCCAACGTCCTGACCTTC. It is translated as CASSLEVGFSSGANVLTF. This sequence joins TRBV11-2 and TRBJ2-6; maybe TRBD1 (5 bases). CDR3 size: 18 residues. Germline V CDR1 and CDR2: SGHAT, FQNNGV.

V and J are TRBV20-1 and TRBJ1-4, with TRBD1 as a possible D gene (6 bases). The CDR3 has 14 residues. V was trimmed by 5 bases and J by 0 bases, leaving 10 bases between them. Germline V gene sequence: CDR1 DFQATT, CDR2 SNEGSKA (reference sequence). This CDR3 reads CSAFPGATNEKLFF. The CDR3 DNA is TGCAGTGCTTTTCCAGGGGCAACTAATGAAAAACTGTTTTTT.

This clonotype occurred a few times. This CDR3 is CASSQSRGMYEQYF. For the CDR3, the DNA is TGCGCCAGCAGCCAATCCAGGGGGATGTACGAGCAGTACTTC. The chain uses TRBV4-1 and TRBJ2-7; 7 nucleotides agree with TRBD1. CDR1 is MGHRA and CDR2 is YSYEKL in the germline V gene. There are 14 residues in the CDR3. The V and J ends lost 2 bases and 4 bases, in that order; junction bases with no gene match: 5.

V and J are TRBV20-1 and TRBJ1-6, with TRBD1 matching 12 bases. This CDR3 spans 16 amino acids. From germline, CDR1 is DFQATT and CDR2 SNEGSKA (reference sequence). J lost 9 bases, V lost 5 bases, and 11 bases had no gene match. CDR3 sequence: CSAEGTGGGRSSPLHF. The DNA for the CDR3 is TGCAGTGCTGAGGGGACAGGGGGCGGGCGGAGTTCACCCCTCCACTTT.

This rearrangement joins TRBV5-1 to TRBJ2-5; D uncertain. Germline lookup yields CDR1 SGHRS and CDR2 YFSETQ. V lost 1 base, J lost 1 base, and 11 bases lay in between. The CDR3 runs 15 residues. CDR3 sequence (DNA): TGCGCCAGCAGCTTGTCTTCCCCTGGCCAAGAGACCCAGTACTTC. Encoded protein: CASSLSSPGQETQYF.

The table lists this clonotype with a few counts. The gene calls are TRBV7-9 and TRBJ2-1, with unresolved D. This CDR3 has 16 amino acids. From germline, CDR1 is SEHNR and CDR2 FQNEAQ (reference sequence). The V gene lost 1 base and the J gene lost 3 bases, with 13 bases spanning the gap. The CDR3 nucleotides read TGTGCCAGCAGCTTAGTTTTTCACCTCGACTACAATGAGCAGTTCTTC. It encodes CASSLVFHLDYNEQFF. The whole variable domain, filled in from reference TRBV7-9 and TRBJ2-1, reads DTGVSQNPRHKITKRGQNVTFRCDPISEHNRLYWYRQTLGQGPEFLTYFQNEAQLEKSRLLSDRFSAERPKGSFSTLEIQRTEQGDSAMYLCASSLVFHLDYNEQFFGPGTRLTVL.

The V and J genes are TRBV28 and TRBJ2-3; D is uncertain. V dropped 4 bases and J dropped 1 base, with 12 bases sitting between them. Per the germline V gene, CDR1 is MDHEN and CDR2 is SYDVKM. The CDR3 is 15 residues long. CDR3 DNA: TGTGCCAGCAGTTGGCTAGGCGACGGCACAGATACGCAGTATTTT. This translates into CASSWLGDGTDTQYF. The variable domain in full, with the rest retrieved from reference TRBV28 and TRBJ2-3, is DVKVTQSSRYLVKRTGEKVFLECVQDMDHENMFWYRQDPGLGLRLIYFSYDVKMKEKGDIPEGYSVSREKKERFSLILESASTNQTSMYLCASSWLGDGTDTQYFGPGTRLTVL.

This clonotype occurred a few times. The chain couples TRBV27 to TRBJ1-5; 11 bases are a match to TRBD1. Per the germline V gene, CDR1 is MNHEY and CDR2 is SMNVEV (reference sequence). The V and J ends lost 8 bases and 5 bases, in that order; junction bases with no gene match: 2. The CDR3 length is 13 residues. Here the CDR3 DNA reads TGTGCCAGCGGACAGGGGGCTGATCAGCCCCAGCATTTT. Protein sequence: CASGQGADQPQHF.

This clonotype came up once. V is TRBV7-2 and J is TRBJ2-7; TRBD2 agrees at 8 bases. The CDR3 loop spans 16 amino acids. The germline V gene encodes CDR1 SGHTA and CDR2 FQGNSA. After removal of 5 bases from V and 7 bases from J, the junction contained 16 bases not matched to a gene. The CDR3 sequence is CASSRGGTGGCSEQYF. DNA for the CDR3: TGTGCCAGCAGCCGAGGGGGTACGGGAGGGTGTTCGGAGCAGTACTTC.

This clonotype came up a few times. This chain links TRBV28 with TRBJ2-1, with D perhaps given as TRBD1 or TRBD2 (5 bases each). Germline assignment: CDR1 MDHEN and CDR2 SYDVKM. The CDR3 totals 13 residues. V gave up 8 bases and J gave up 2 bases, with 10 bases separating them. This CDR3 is CASVGTPYNEQFF. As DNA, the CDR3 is TGTGCCAGCGTAGGGACCCCCTACAATGAGCAGTTCTTC.

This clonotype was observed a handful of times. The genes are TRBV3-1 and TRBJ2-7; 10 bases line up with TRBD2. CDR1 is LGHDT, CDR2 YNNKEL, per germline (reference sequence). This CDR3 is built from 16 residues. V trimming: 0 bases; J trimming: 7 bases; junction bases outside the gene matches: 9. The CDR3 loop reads CASSQEGLARVGEQYF. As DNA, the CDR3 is TGTGCCAGCAGCCAAGAGGGACTAGCGAGAGTAGGTGAGCAGTACTTC.

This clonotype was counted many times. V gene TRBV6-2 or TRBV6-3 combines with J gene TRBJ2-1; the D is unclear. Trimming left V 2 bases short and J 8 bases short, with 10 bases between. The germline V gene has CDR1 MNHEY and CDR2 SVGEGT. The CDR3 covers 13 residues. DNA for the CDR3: TGTGCCAGCAGTTACCGGAAGTGGGATGAGCAGTTCTTC. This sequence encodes CASSYRKWDEQFF.

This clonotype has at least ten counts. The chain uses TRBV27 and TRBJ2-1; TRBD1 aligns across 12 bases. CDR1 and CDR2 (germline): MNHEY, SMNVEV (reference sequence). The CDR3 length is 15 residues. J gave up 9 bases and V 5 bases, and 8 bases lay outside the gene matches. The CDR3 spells CASSGGQGALGEQFF. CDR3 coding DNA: TGTGCCAGCAGTGGGGGACAGGGGGCCTTAGGTGAGCAGTTCTTC.

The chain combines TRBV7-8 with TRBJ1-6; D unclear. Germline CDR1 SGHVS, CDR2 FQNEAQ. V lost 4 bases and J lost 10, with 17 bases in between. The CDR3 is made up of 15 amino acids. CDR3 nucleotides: TGTGCCAGCAGCTCCGGGTCCACAACGAGGTCACCCCTCCACTTT. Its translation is CASSSGSTTRSPLHF.

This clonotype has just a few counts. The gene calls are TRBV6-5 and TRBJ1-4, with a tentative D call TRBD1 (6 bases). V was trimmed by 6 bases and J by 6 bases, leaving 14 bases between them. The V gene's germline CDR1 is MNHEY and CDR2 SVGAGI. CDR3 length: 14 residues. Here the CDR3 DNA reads TGTGCCAGCAGACCGACAGGACCGTATGAAAAACTGTTTTTT. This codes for CASRPTGPYEKLFF.